This is a list of T cell receptor beta chains from one sample in a study of resident and recirculating memory T cells in vitiligo. Sequencing was performed with immunoSEQ multiplex PCR; in TCRdb, only in-frame clones are kept and a portion is missing. The sample yields about 76,000 clones, around 92% seen once. Material for sequencing was blood. The receptor set was obtained from a male donor with vitiligo. Each CDR3 is given with its conserved first and last residue. D genes are given only for firm matches. Not all rows give a size; the values are once, few, many and, for expanded clones, a class.

NA,TRBJ2-1,TRBV7-9,NA,CASSYLPQANEQFF,TGTGCCAGCAGCTACCTACCCCAAGCCAATGAGCAGTTCTTC
few,TRBJ2-1,TRBV11-2,TRBD2,CASSPRSAGTNNEQFF,TGTGCCAGCAGCCCGCGTTCAGCGGGGACGAACAATGAGCAGTTCTTC
NA,TRBJ2-7,TRBV6-5,NA,CASSYVGAPPYEQYF,TGTGCCAGCAGTTACGTGGGGGCCCCCCCCTACGAGCAGTACTTC
NA,TRBJ2-5,TRBV30,TRBD1,CAWSQGWETQYF,TGTGCCTGGTCACAGGGGTGGGAGACCCAGTACTTC
NA,TRBJ1-1,TRBV28,NA,CASSFNAGMNTEAFF,TGTGCCAGCAGTTTTAACGCGGGGATGAACACTGAAGCTTTCTTT
once,TRBJ2-1,TRBV5-1,TRBD2,CASSTSGRFYNEQFF,TGCGCCAGCAGCACTAGCGGGAGATTTTACAATGAGCAGTTCTTC
NA,TRBJ1-2,TRBV9,NA,CASSVAGGRANYGYTF,TGTGCCAGCAGCGTAGCCGGTGGCAGGGCTAACTATGGCTACACCTTC
NA,TRBJ1-5,TRBV7-8,TRBD1,CASSASGTGVGQPQHF,TGTGCCAGCAGCGCCTCCGGGACAGGGGTGGGTCAGCCCCAGCATTTT
NA,TRBJ1-2,TRBV11-2,NA,CASSLFEGGAATSGYGYTF,TGTGCCAGCAGCTTATTCGAGGGGGGGGCAGCCACATCAGGCTATGGCTACACCTTC
NA,TRBJ2-1,TRBV4-1,NA,CASSQAGSYNEQFF,TGCGCCAGCAGCCAAGCGGGCTCCTACAATGAGCAGTTCTTC
NA,TRBJ2-3,TRBV30,NA,CAWSVVPRSTDTQYF,TGTGCCTGGAGTGTTGTCCCGAGAAGCACAGATACGCAGTATTTT
NA,TRBJ2-2,TRBV6-1,NA,CASSESTGELFF,TGTGCCAGCAGTGAGAGTACCGGGGAGCTGTTTTTT
NA,TRBJ1-5,TRBV7-3,TRBD1,CASSLTGQGNQPQHF,TGTGCCAGCAGCTTAACGGGACAGGGCAATCAGCCCCAGCATTTT
few,TRBJ1-1,TRBV10-3,NA,CAIGRDTEAFF,TGTGCCATCGGCAGGGACACTGAAGCTTTCTTT
NA,TRBJ1-2,TRBV7-6,NA,CASSLGGERHGYTF,TGTGCCAGCAGCCTCGGAGGAGAGAGGCATGGCTACACCTTC
NA,TRBJ2-1,TRBV7-3,TRBD1,CASSPGQVRSYNEQFF,TGTGCCAGCAGCCCAGGACAGGTCCGCTCCTACAATGAGCAGTTCTTC
once,TRBJ2-5,TRBV28,NA,CASYPSGGETQYF,TGTGCCAGCTACCCCTCCGGGGGAGAGACCCAGTACTTC
NA,TRBJ1-2,TRBV7-2,TRBD1,CASSLDRGDGYTF,TGTGCCAGCAGCTTAGACAGGGGGGATGGCTACACCTTC
once,TRBJ2-7,TRBV4-3,TRBD2,CASSQETSGVYEQYF,TGCGCCAGCAGCCAAGAAACTAGCGGGGTCTACGAGCAGTACTTC
NA,TRBJ2-7,TRBV28,NA,CASSGLATSYEQYF,TGTGCCAGCAGTGGGCTAGCTACATCCTACGAGCAGTACTTC
NA,TRBJ1-2,TRBV7-6,NA,CASSLDGNYGYTF,TGTGCCAGCAGCCTCGACGGGAATTATGGCTACACCTTC
NA,TRBJ2-5,TRBV5-1,TRBD1,CASSLGGDREETQYF,TGCGCCAGCAGCTTGGGAGGGGACAGGGAAGAGACCCAGTACTTC
NA,TRBJ2-5,TRBV5-1,TRBD2,CASSLELAGAGGETQYF,TGCGCCAGCAGCTTGGAACTAGCGGGAGCGGGGGGAGAGACCCAGTACTTC
NA,TRBJ2-1,TRBV27,TRBD2,CASSVSWLAGAHEQFF,TGTGCCAGCAGTGTTAGCTGGTTGGCGGGAGCCCATGAGCAGTTCTTC
NA,TRBJ2-2,TRBV28,NA,CASSTGQLNTGELFF,TGTGCCAGCAGTACGGGACAACTGAACACCGGGGAGCTGTTTTTT
NA,TRBJ2-6,TRBV6-5,TRBD1,CASRPGGWGANVLTF,TGTGCCAGCAGACCAGGGGGCTGGGGGGCCAACGTCCTGACTTTC
NA,TRBJ1-2,TRBV2,NA,CASSKRGVSNYGYTF,TGTGCCAGCAGTAAGCGGGGGGTCTCTAACTATGGCTACACCTTC
NA,TRBJ2-5,TRBV2,NA,CASSVRLGETQYF,TGTGCCAGCAGCGTGAGACTGGGAGAGACCCAGTACTTC
NA,TRBJ2-1,TRBV28,TRBD2,CASSSSLAGGYNEQFF,TGTGCCAGCAGTTCTTCCCTAGCGGGAGGGTACAATGAGCAGTTCTTC
NA,TRBJ2-7,TRBV5-4,TRBD1,CASSLDTGGREQYF,TGTGCCAGCAGCTTGGATACAGGGGGGCGGGAGCAGTACTTC
NA,TRBJ1-1,TRBV6-4,NA,CASSVNQVLFTEAFF,TGTGCCAGCAGTGTCAACCAGGTTCTCTTCACTGAAGCTTTCTTT
NA,TRBJ2-7,TRBV9,TRBD1,CASSVGQGVYEQYF,TGTGCCAGCAGCGTAGGACAGGGGGTATACGAGCAGTACTTC
few,TRBJ2-3,TRBV6-4,TRBD2,CASSALAGGGDTQYF,TGTGCCAGCAGTGCGCTAGCGGGAGGGGGAGATACGCAGTATTTT